The 6 T cell receptor beta chains given below trace back to one sample, sequenced in a study of blood T cell repertoires in COVID-19. The data were produced by immunoSEQ multiplex PCR, yet TCRdb's version contains in-frame clones alone and is incomplete. The table records 40,000 or so clones, approximately 80% of them present only once. Sequenced sample: peripheral blood. The receptors were sampled from a man aged 50-60 years with active COVID-19.

The chain employs TRBV7-3 and TRBJ2-1; TRBD2 aligns across 16 bases. Germline CDR1 SGHTA, CDR2 FQGTGA. The CDR3 sequence is 16 residues long. Germline trimming cut 5 bases from V and 7 bases from J; bases unmatched to any gene: 5. Written as DNA, the CDR3 is TGTGCCAGCAGCCCACGGGGACTAGCGGGAGGGAATGAGCAGTTCTTC. This codes for CASSPRGLAGGNEQFF.

The chain joins TRBV7-3 to TRBJ2-1; 10 nucleotides align to TRBD2. V was clipped by 1 base and J by 7 bases; unmatched bases: 7. The germline gives CDR1 SGHTA, CDR2 FQGTGA. The CDR3 has 16 residues. Here the CDR3 reads CASSLNLAGVRNEQFF. The CDR3 nucleotides read TGTGCCAGCAGCTTAAACCTAGCGGGAGTTCGAAATGAGCAGTTCTTC. Based on the CDR3 plus reference TRBV7-3 and TRBJ2-1, the full variable domain is GAGVSQTPSNKVTEKGKYVELRCDPISGHTALYWYRQSLGQGPEFLIYFQGTGAADDSGLPNDRFFAVRPEGSVSTLKIQRTERGDSAVYLCASSLNLAGVRNEQFFGPGTRLTVL.

The rearrangement links TRBV28 to TRBJ2-1; the match to TRBD1 covers 7 bases. Germline V gives CDR1 MDHEN, CDR2 SYDVKM. With V trimmed by 2 bases and J by 15 bases, 4 bases remained unmatched. The CDR3 consists of 11 residues. DNA for the CDR3: TGTGCCAGCAGTTTAAACAGGGGTTCGTTCTTC. It is translated as CASSLNRGSFF.

The chain carries TRBV6-5 and TRBJ1-2; the match to TRBD1 covers 9 bases. Germline V gene data show CDR1 as MNHEY and CDR2 as SVGAGI. The CDR3 has 14 residues. After removal of 6 bases from V and 3 bases from J, the junction contained 5 bases not matched to a gene. Here the CDR3 DNA reads TGTGCCAGCAGGCTAGGGGACAGGGACTATGGCTACACCTTC. Protein: CASRLGDRDYGYTF.

This rearrangement joins TRBV28 to TRBJ2-1; 7 bases agree with TRBD1. The V and J ends lost 5 bases and 3 bases, in that order; junction bases with no gene match: 10. The CDR3 consists of 16 residues. Germline assignment: CDR1 MDHEN and CDR2 SYDVKM. CDR3 residues: CASSRGQPRIYNEQFF. The CDR3, as DNA: TGTGCCAGCAGTAGGGGACAGCCCCGCATCTACAATGAGCAGTTCTTC.

The J gene is TRBJ2-3, the V gene TRBV9; the D gene is possibly TRBD2 (5 bases). Trimming took off 0 bases at V and 9 bases at J, with 17 bases between the two ends. Germline values: CDR1 SGDLS, CDR2 YYNGEE. The CDR3 contains 15 residues. CDR3 nucleotides: TGTGCCAGCAGCGTAGACCCCGACGGGGTGGGAACGCAGTATTTT. It specifies CASSVDPDGVGTQYF.